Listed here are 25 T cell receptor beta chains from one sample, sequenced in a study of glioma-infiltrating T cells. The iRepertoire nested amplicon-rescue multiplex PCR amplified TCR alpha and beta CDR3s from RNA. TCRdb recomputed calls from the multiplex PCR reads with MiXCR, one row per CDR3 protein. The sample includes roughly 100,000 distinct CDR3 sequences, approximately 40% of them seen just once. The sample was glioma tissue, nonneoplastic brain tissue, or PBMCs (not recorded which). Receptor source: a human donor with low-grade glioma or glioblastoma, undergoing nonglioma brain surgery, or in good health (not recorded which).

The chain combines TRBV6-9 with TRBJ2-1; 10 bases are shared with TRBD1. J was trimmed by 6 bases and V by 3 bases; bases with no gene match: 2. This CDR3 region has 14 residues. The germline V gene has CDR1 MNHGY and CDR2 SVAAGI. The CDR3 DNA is TGTGCCAGCAGTTACCGGGACAGGGGCAATGAGCAGTTCTTC. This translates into CASSYRDRGNEQFF.

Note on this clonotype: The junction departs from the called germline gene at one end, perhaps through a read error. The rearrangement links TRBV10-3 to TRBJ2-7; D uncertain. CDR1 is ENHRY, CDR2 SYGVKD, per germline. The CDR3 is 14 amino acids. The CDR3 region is CAISAENGPYEEYF. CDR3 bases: TGTGCAATCAGTGCGGAGAACGGACCCTACGAGGAGTACTTC.

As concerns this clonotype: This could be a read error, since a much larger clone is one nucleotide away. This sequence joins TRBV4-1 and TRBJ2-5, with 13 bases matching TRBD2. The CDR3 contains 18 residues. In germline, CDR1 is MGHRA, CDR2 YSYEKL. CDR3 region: CTSSLYATGTSGKETQYF. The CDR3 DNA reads TGCACCAGCAGCCTGTATGCTACTGGGACTAGCGGGAAAGAGACCCAGTACTTC.

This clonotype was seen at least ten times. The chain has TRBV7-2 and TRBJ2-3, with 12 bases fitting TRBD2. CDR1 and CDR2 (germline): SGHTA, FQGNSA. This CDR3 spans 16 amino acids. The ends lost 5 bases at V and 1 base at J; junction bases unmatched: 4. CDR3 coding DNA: TGTGCCAGCAGCCCAAGGACTAGCGGGGGCACAGATACGCAGTATTTT. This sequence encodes CASSPRTSGGTDTQYF.

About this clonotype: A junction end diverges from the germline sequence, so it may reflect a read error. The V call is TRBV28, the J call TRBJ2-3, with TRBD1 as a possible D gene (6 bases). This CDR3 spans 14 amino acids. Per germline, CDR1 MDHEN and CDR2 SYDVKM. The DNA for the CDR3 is TGTGCAAGCAGTTCGTATAGGGCGACAGGTACGCAGTATTTT. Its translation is CASSSYRATGTQYF. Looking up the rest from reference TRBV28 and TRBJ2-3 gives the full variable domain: DVKVTQSSRYLVKRTGEKVFLECVQDMDHENMFWYRQDPGLGLRLIYFSYDVKMKEKGDIPEGYSVSREKKERFSLILESASTNQTSMYLCASSSYRATGTQYFGPGTRLTVL.

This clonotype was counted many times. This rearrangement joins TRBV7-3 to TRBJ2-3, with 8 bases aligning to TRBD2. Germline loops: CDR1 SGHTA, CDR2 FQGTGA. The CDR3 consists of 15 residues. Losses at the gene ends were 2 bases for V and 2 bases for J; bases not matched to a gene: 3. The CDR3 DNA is TGTGCCAGCAGCTTAGGCGGGGGGCTCACAGATACGCAGTATTTT. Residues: CASSLGGGLTDTQYF.

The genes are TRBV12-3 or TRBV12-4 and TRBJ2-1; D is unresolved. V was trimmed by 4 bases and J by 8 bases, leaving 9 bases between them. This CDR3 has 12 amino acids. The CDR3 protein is CASSSAADEQFF. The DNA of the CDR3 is TGTGCCAGCAGTTCCGCCGCTGATGAGCAGTTCTTC.

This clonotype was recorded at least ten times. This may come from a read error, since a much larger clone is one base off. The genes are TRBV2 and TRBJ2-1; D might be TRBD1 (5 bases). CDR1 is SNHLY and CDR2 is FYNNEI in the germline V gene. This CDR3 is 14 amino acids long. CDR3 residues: CASSYRQAYSEQFF. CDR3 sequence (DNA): TGTGCCAGCAGCTACAGGCAAGCCTACAGTGAGCAGTTCTTC.

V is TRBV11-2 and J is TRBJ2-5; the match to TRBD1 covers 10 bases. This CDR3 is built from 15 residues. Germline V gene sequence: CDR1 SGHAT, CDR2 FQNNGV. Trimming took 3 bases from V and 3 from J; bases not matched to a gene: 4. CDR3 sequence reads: CASSFDRGLEETQYF. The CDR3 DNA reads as TGTGCCAGCAGCTTCGACAGGGGGCTCGAAGAGACCCAGTACTTC. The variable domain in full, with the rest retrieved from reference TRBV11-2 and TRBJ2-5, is EAGVAQSPRYKIIEKRQSVAFWCNPISGHATLYWYQQILGQGPKLLIQFQNNGVVDDSQLPKDRFSAERLKGVDSTLKIQPAKLEDSAVYLCASSFDRGLEETQYFGPGTRLLVL.

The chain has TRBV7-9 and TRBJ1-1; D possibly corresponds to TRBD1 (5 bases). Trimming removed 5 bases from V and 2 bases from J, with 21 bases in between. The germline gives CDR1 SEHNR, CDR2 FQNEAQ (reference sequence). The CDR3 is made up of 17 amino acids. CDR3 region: CASSPDTRQNINTEAFF. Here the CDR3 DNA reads TGTGCCAGCAGCCCAGACACCCGACAGAACATAAACACTGAAGCTTTCTTT.

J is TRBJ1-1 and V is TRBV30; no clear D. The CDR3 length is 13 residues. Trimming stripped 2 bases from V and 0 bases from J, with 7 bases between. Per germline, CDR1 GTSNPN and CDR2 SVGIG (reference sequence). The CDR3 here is CAWSIQLNTEAFF. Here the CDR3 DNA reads TGTGCCTGGAGTATTCAATTGAACACTGAAGCTTTCTTT.

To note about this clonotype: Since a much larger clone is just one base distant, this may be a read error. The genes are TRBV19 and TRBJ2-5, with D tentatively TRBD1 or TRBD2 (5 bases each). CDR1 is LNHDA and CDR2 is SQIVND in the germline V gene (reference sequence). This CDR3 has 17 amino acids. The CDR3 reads CASRKGAGTEAQGTQYF. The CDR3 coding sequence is TGTGCCAGTAGAAAAGGGGCAGGGACCGAGGCCCAAGGGACCCAGTACTTC. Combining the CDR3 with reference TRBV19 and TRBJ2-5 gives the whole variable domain DGGITQSPKYLFRKEGQNVTLSCEQNLNHDAMYWYRQDPGQGLRLIYYSQIVNDFQKGDIAEGYSVSREKKESFPLTVTSAQKNPTAFYLCASRKGAGTEAQGTQYFGPGTRLLVL.

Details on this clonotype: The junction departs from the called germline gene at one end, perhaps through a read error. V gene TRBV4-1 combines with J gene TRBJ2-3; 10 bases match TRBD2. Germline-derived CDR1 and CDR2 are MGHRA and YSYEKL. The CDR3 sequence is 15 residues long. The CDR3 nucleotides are TGCGCCGGCAGCCCTAGGACTAGCGGTGAAGATACGCAGTATTTT. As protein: CAGSPRTSGEDTQYF.

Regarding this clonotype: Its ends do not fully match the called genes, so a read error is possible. CDR3 in DNA: TGTGCCTGCAGCTCCGACAGCGGGTCATTCGAGCAGTACTTC. Protein sequence: CACSSDSGSFEQYF. This chain uses TRBV7-2 with TRBJ2-7; possibly TRBD2 for D (6 bases). The CDR3 is 14 residues long. Germline CDR1 is SGHTA and CDR2 is FQGNSA.

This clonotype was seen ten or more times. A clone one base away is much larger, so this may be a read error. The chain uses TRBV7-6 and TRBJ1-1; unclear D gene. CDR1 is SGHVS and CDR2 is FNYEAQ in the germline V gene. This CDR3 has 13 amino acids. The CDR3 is CASRIGTNTEALF. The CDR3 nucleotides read TGTGCCAGCAGGATAGGTACGAACACTGAAGCTCTCTTT.

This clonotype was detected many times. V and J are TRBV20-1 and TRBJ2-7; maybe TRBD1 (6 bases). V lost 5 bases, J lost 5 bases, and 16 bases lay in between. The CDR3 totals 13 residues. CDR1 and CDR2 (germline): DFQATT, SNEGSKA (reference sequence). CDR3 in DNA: TGCAGTGCTCAGGGCTGGGGGCACAACGAGCAGTACTTC. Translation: CSAQGWGHNEQYF.

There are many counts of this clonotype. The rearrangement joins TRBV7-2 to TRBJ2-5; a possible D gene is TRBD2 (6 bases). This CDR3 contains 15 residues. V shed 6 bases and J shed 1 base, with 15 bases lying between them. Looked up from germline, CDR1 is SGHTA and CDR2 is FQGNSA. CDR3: CASRKGLGGQETQYF. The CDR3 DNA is TGTGCCAGCAGAAAAGGGTTGGGGGGCCAAGAGACCCAGTACTTC. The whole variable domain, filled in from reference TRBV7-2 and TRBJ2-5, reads GAGVSQSPSNKVTEKGKDVELRCDPISGHTALYWYRQSLGQGLEFLIYFQGNSAPDKSGLPSDRFSAERTGGSVSTLTIQRTQQEDSAVYLCASRKGLGGQETQYFGPGTRLLVL.

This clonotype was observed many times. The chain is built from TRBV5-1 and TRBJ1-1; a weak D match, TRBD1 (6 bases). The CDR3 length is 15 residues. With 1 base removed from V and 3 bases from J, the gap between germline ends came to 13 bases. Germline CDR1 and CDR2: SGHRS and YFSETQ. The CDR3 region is CASSLNGGRDTEAFF. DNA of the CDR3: TGCGCCAGCAGCTTGAATGGGGGGCGAGACACTGAAGCTTTCTTT.

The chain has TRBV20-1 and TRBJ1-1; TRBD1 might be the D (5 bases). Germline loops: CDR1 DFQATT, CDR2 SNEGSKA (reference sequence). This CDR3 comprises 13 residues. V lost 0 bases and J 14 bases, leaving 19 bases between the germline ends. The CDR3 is CSARDDSGGRAFF. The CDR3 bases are TGCAGTGCTAGAGATGACAGTGGAGGACGAGCCTTCTTT.

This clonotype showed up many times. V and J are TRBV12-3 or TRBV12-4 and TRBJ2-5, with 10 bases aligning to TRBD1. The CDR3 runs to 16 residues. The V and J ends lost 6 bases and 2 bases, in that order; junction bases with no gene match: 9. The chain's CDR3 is CASSTGQGVPQETQYF. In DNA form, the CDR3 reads TGTGCCAGCAGCACAGGACAGGGGGTACCACAAGAGACCCAGTACTTC.

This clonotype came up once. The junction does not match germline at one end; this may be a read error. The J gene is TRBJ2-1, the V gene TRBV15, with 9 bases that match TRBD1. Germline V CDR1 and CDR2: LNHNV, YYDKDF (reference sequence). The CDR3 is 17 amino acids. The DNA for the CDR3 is TGTGCCACCGGCAGAGACCGAACAGGGGGCTTCTACAATGAGCAGTTCTTC. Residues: CATGRDRTGGFYNEQFF.

The chain's CDR3 is CASSQTGGSGANVLTF. In nucleotides, the CDR3 is TGCGCCAGCAGCCAGACAGGGGGCTCTGGGGCCAACGTCCTGACTTTC. The J gene is TRBJ2-6, the V gene TRBV5-1, with 9 bases identical to TRBD1. V shed 4 bases and J 0 bases; nucleotides not matched to a gene: 2. Germline loops: CDR1 SGHRS, CDR2 YFSETQ. CDR3 size: 16 residues.

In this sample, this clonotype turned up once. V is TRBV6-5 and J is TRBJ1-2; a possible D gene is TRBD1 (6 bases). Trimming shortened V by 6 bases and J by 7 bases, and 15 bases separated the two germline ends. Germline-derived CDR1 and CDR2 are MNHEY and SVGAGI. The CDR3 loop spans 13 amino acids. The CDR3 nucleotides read TGTGCCAGCAGATCCACAGGGACCTGTGGCTACACCTTC. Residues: CASRSTGTCGYTF.

The CDR3 region has the DNA TGTGCCAGCAGTGCGACCCGAAGGGACGAGCAGTACTTC. It specifies CASSATRRDEQYF. This rearrangement joins TRBV2 to TRBJ2-7, with D uncertain. CDR3 size: 13 residues. Between the trimmed V and J ends, which lost 4 bases and 5 bases, there was a span of 12 bases. Germline CDR1 SNHLY, CDR2 FYNNEI. The whole variable domain, remainder taken from reference TRBV2 and TRBJ2-7, is EPEVTQTPSHQVTQMGQEVILRCVPISNHLYFYWYRQILGQKVEFLVSFYNNEISEKSEIFDDQFSVERPDGSNFTLKIRSTKLEDSAMYFCASSATRRDEQYFGPGTRLTVT.

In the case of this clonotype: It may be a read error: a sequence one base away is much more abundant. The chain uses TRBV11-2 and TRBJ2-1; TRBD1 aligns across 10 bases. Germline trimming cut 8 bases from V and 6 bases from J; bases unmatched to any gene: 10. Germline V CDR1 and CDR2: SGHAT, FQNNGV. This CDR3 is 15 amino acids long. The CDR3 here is CASHNRDRGRNEQFF. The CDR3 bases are TGTGCCAGCCATAACCGGGACAGGGGTCGCAATGAGCAGTTCTTC.